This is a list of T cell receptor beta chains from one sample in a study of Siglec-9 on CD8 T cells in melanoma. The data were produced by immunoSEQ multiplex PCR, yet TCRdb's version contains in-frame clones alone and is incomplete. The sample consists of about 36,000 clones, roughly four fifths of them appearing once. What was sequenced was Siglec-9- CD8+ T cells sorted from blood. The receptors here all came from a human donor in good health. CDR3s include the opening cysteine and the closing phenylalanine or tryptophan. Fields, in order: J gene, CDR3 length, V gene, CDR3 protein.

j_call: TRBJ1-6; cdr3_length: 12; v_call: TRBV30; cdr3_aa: CAWTGGNSPLHF
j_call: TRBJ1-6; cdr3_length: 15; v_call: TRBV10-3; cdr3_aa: CAISETGDRGSPLHF
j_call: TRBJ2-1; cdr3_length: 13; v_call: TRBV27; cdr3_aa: CASSPTAHNEQFF
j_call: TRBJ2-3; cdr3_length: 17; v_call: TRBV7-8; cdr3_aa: CASSLVSLGILTDTQYF
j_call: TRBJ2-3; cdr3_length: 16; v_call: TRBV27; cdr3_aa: CASSFQLGLAADTQYF
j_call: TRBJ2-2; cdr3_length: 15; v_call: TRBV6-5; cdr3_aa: CASSYVASNTGELFF
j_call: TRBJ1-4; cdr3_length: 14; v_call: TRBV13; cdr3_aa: CASSLRGAREKLFF
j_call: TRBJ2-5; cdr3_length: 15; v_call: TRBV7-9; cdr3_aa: CASSMDRGMEETQYF
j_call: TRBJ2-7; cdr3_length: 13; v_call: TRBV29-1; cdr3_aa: CSVDTTGSYEQYF
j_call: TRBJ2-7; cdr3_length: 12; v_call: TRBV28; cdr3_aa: CASRGTPIEQYF
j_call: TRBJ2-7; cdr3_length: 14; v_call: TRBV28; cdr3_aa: CASSFLGRAPEQYF
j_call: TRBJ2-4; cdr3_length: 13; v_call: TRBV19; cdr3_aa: CASSTRVPDIQYF
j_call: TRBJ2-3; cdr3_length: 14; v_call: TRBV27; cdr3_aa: CASGWGESPDTQYF
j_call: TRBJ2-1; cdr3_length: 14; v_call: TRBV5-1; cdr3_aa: CASSFGTGYNEQFF
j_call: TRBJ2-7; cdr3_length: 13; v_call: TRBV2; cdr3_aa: CASKAPYSYEQYF
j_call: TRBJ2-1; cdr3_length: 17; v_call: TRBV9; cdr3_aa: CASSPPLAGVLHNEQFF
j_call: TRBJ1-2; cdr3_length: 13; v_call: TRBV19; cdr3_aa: CASQDRQGDGYTF
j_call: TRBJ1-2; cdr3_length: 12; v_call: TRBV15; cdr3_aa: CATSRSDYGYTF
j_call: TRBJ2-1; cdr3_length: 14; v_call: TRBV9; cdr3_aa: CASSVIGTEGEQFF
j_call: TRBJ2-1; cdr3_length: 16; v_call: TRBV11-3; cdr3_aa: CASSPSGGAIFNEQFF